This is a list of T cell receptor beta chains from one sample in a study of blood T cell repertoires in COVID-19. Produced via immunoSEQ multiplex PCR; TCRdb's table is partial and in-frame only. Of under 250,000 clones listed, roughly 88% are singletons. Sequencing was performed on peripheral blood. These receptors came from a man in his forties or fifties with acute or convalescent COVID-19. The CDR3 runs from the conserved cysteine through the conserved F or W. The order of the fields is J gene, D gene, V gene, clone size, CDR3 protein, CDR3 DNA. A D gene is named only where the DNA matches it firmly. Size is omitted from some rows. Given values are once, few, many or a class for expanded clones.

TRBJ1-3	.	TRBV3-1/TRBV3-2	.	CASSQGASTIYF	TGTGCCAGCAGCCAAGGAGCATCTACCATATATTTT
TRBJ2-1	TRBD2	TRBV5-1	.	CASSLIGLAIDEQFF	TGCGCCAGCAGCTTGATTGGACTAGCGATAGATGAGCAGTTCTTC
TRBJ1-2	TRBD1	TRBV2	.	CASTREGQGEFGYTF	TGTGCCAGCACCCGAGAGGGACAGGGAGAGTTCGGCTACACCTTC
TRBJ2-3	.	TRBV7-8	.	CASSPARQDTQYF	TGTGCCAGCAGCCCGGCGCGACAAGATACGCAGTATTTT
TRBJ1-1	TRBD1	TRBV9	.	CASKRQGQRAEAFF	TGTGCCAGCAAGAGACAGGGACAGCGCGCTGAAGCTTTCTTT
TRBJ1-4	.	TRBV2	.	CASSDVGGRGSYEKLFF	TGTGCCAGCAGTGACGTAGGGGGTAGGGGGTCGTATGAAAAACTGTTTTTT
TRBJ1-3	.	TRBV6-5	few	CASSYSTRVAGNTIYF	TGTGCCAGCAGTTACTCGACTAGGGTCGCTGGAAACACCATATATTTT
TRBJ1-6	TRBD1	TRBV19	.	CASSTYIGQGGSPLHF	TGTGCCAGTAGTACATACATAGGACAGGGTGGATCACCCCTCCACTTT
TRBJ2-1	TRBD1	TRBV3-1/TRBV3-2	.	CASSQDGTGFYNEQFF	TGTGCCAGCAGCCAAGATGGGACAGGGTTCTACAATGAGCAGTTCTTC
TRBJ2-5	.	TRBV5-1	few	CASSFGETQYF	TGCGCCAGCAGCTTCGGAGAGACCCAGTACTTC
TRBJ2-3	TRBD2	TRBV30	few	CAWSVIAGGPLGTDTQYF	TGTGCCTGGAGTGTGATAGCGGGAGGGCCCCTTGGCACAGATACGCAGTATTTT
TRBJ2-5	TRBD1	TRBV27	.	CASTFRIGTGQETQYF	TGTGCCAGCACTTTCCGTATAGGGACAGGGCAAGAGACCCAGTACTTC
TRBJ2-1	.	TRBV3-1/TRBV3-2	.	CASSQVTLAGNEQFF	TGTGCCAGCAGCCAAGTGACTCTAGCTGGCAATGAGCAGTTCTTC
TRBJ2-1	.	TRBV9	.	CASSVEASNNEQFF	TGTGCCAGCAGCGTAGAAGCCTCGAACAATGAGCAGTTCTTC
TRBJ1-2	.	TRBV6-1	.	CASSESLYSNYGYTF	TGTGCCAGCAGTGAATCCCTTTATTCTAACTATGGCTACACCTTC
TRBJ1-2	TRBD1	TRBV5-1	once	CASRDRDPYGYTF	TGCGCCAGCAGAGACAGGGACCCTTATGGCTACACCTTC
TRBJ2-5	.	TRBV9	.	CASSVGDDRIFETQYF	TGTGCCAGCAGCGTAGGAGACGACAGGATTTTCGAGACCCAGTACTTC
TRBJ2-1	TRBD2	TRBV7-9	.	CASRPGLAGGPSYNEQFF	TGTGCCAGCCGCCCGGGACTAGCGGGAGGGCCATCTTACAATGAGCAGTTCTTC
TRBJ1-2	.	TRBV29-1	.	CSVAGGIGGYTF	TGCAGCGTTGCTGGGGGGATAGGAGGCTACACCTTC
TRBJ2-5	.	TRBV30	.	CAWSVARAYQETQYF	TGTGCCTGGAGTGTAGCCAGGGCTTACCAAGAGACCCAGTACTTC
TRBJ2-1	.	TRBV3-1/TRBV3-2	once	CASSQEMAAYNEQFF	TGTGCCAGCAGCCAAGAGATGGCAGCCTACAATGAGCAGTTCTTC
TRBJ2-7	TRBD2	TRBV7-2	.	CASSQGGLAGVYF	TGTGCCAGCAGCCAGGGCGGACTAGCGGGAGTGTACTTC
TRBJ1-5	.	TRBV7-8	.	CASSTGRAQPQHF	TGTGCCAGCAGCACAGGGCGCGCTCAGCCCCAGCATTTT
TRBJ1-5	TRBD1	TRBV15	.	CATSVTMDRWDQPQHF	TGTGCCACCAGCGTCACCATGGACAGGTGGGATCAGCCCCAGCATTTT
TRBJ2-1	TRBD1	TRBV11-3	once	CASSSQGQVLYNEQFF	TGTGCCAGCAGCTCGCAGGGACAGGTCCTATACAATGAGCAGTTCTTC
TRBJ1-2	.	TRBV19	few	CASNRQGRYYGYTF	TGTGCCAGTAATCGGCAGGGGCGATACTATGGCTACACCTTC
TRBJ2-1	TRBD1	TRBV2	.	CASSEARTGSYGEQFF	TGTGCCAGCAGTGAAGCGAGGACAGGGAGTTACGGTGAGCAGTTCTTC
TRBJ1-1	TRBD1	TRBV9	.	CASSVAIRGQETEAFF	TGTGCCAGCAGCGTAGCGATTAGGGGGCAGGAAACTGAAGCTTTCTTT
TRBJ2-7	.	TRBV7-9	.	CASTDSRDASYEQYF	TGTGCCAGCACCGACTCCAGGGATGCATCCTACGAGCAGTACTTC
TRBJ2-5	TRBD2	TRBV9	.	CASSVDEGGPRETQYF	TGTGCCAGCAGCGTAGATGAGGGAGGGCCTCGGGAGACCCAGTACTTC
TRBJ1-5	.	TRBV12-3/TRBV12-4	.	CASSQGSNQPQHF	TGTGCCAGCAGTCAGGGAAGCAATCAGCCCCAGCATTTT
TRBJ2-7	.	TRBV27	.	CASSGGGRSYEQYF	TGTGCCAGCAGTGGGGGCGGTCGCTCCTACGAGCAGTACTTC
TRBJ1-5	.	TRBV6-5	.	CASRPDRNQPQHF	TGTGCCAGCAGGCCGGACAGAAATCAGCCCCAGCATTTT
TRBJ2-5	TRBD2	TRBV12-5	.	CASGLGTSAETQYF	TGTGCTAGTGGTTTGGGAACTAGCGCAGAGACCCAGTACTTC
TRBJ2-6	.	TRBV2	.	CASSLLQGGGANVLTF	TGTGCCAGCAGCCTCTTACAGGGAGGGGGGGCCAACGTCCTGACTTTC
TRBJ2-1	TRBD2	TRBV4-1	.	CASSQVVPGTSGRNEQFF	TGCGCCAGCAGCCAAGTAGTTCCCGGGACTAGCGGGAGGAATGAGCAGTTCTTC
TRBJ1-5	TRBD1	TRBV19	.	CASSIRGQGADLQPQHF	TGTGCCAGTAGTATTAGAGGCCAGGGGGCAGATTTACAGCCCCAGCATTTT
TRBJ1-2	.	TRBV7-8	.	CASSFGGSRNYGYTF	TGTGCCAGCAGCTTCGGCGGGAGTCGGAACTATGGCTACACCTTC
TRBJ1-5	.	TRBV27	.	CASSSTGFSNQPQHF	TGTGCCAGCAGTTCCACAGGGTTTAGCAATCAGCCCCAGCATTTT
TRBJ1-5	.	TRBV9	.	CASSVSYSNQPQHF	TGTGCCAGCAGCGTATCCTATAGCAATCAGCCCCAGCATTTT
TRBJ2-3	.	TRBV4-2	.	CASSQPTYTDTQYF	TGTGCCAGCAGCCAGCCAACTTACACAGATACGCAGTATTTT
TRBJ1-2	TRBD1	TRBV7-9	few	CASSRDRNYGYTF	TGTGCCAGCAGCCGGGACAGAAACTATGGCTACACCTTC
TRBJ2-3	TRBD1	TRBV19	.	CASSATGGSTDTQYF	TGTGCCAGTAGTGCGACAGGGGGGAGCACAGATACGCAGTATTTT
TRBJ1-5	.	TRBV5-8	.	CASSGQYQPQHF	TGTGCCAGCAGCGGGCAGTACCAGCCCCAGCATTTT
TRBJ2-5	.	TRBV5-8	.	CASSTDSGWAQYF	TGTGCCAGCAGTACGGACTCGGGTTGGGCCCAGTACTTC
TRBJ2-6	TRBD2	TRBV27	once	CASSPLAGVSGANVLTF	TGTGCCAGCAGTCCTCTAGCGGGAGTCTCTGGGGCCAACGTCCTGACTTTC
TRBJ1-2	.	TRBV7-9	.	CASSRLRGGYGYTF	TGTGCCAGCAGCCGTTTGAGGGGAGGCTATGGCTACACCTTC
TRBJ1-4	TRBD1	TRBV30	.	CAWSLDRGSAASNEKLFF	TGTGCCTGGAGTTTGGACAGGGGTTCGGCGGCAAGTAATGAAAAACTGTTTTTT
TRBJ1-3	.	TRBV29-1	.	CSVPGNGNTIYF	TGCAGCGTTCCAGGGAATGGAAACACCATATATTTT
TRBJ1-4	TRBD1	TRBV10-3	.	CAISETPGQSREKLFF	TGTGCCATCAGTGAGACTCCGGGACAGTCGCGGGAAAAACTGTTTTTT
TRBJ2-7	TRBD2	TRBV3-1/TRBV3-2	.	CASSPRLAGFYEQYF	TGTGCCAGCAGCCCCCGGCTAGCGGGATTCTACGAGCAGTACTTC